This record covers a single T cell receptor (beta chain). Reverse transcription used roughly 0.45 to 1 ug RNA and random hexamers. TCRdb re-called the immunoSEQ multiplex PCR reads through MiXCR, storing one row per CDR3 protein. The sample consists of about 73,000 distinct CDR3 sequences, just under 95% of them appearing once. CD8+ and CD4+ T cells circulating in blood were sequenced for TCR beta. Germline CDR1 and CDR2: SGDLS and YYNGEE. The CDR3 consists of 12 residues. V lost 0 bases to trimming and J lost 5 bases, with 5 bases between them. The sample comes from a study of CD8 T cells in Susac syndrome.

Sequencing was done on a sample of CD8+ T cells from PBMCs. This sequence was found in a human donor with multiple sclerosis. The chain carries TRBV9 and TRBJ1-1; no clear D. In nucleotides, the CDR3 is TGTGCCAGCAGCGTAGAGGGTACTGAAGCTTTCTTT. Translating gives CASSVEGTEAFF.